The 25 T cell receptor beta chains below all came from one sample that was sequenced in a study of cytomegalovirus exposure and HLA in healthy donors. PCR employed 60 Vbeta and 13 Jbeta primers. Using immunoSEQ multiplex PCR, the repertoire was profiled, and TCRdb retains in-frame clones only, with some absent. The data contain some 170,000 clones, 77% of them singletons. The sample consisted of PBMCs. The receptors were sampled from a woman aged 30 to 39 in good health and CMV-seronegative.

The chain recombines TRBV19 with TRBJ2-7, with 10 bases aligning to TRBD1. The CDR3 is 15 amino acids. Germline V lookup: CDR1 LNHDA, CDR2 SQIVND (reference sequence). V gave up 4 bases and J gave up 2 bases; unmatched junction bases: 5. The CDR3 coding sequence is TGTGCCAGTAGTAGGGACAGGGGCCTTACCTACGAGCAGTACTTC. It translates to CASSRDRGLTYEQYF.

This clone has only one observation. The gene calls are TRBV6-1 and TRBJ2-3; TRBD1 might be the D (6 bases). Germline lookup yields CDR1 MNHNS and CDR2 SASEGT. This CDR3 has 15 amino acids. The V end was cut by 6 bases, the J end by 2 bases, with 15 bases between. The CDR3 loop reads CASSPMGALTDTQYF. The DNA of the CDR3 is TGTGCCAGCAGCCCCATGGGGGCCCTCACAGATACGCAGTATTTT.

The chain recombines TRBV27 with TRBJ2-7, with TRBD1 identical over 8 bases. The length of the CDR3 is 13 residues. V lost 8 bases to trimming and J lost 3 bases; unmatched junction nucleotides: 6. Germline V gives CDR1 MNHEY, CDR2 SMNVEV (reference sequence). The CDR3 spells CASAQGALYEQYF. CDR3 nucleotide sequence: TGTGCCAGCGCCCAGGGGGCGCTCTACGAGCAGTACTTC.

V and J are TRBV7-9 and TRBJ2-2; D is perhaps TRBD2 (5 bases). The germline gives CDR1 SEHNR, CDR2 FQNEAQ (reference sequence). V was clipped by 1 base and J by 5 bases, with 8 bases between them. The CDR3 is 14 amino acids. CDR3 coding DNA: TGTGCCAGCAGCTTAGGAGGGATTACCGGGGAGCTGTTTTTT. This encodes CASSLGGITGELFF.

The chain carries TRBV13 and TRBJ2-5; TRBD2 agrees at 8 bases. The CDR3 spans 16 residues. Germline-derived CDR1 and CDR2 are PRHDT and FYEKMQ (reference sequence). The junction had 10 bases not matched to a gene; V was cut back by 5 bases and J by 2 bases. The CDR3 DNA follows: TGTGCCAGCAGCAAGGGGGGTGCGGGGGGACAAGAGACCCAGTACTTC. Translating it yields CASSKGGAGGQETQYF. The entire variable domain, with the rest obtained from reference TRBV13 and TRBJ2-5, is as follows: AAGVIQSPRHLIKEKRETATLKCYPIPRHDTVYWYQQGPGQDPQFLISFYEKMQSDKGSIPDRFSAQQFSDYHSELNMSSLELGDSALYFCASSKGGAGGQETQYFGPGTRLLVL.

Worth noting for this clone: The junction departs from the called germline gene at one end, perhaps through a read error. The chain joins TRBV7-7 to TRBJ2-5; 14 bases fit TRBD2. The CDR3 covers 17 residues. Germline CDR1 reads SSHAT; CDR2 reads FNYEAQ (reference sequence). The CDR3 loop is CASSSTTSGGGQETQYF. The CDR3, as DNA: TGTGCTAGCAGCTCGACGACTAGCGGGGGGGGCCAAGAGACCCAGTACTTC.

The genes are TRBV19 and TRBJ1-6; unclear D gene. The V gene lost 5 bases and the J gene lost 9 bases, with 14 bases spanning the gap. Germline lookup yields CDR1 LNHDA and CDR2 SQIVND (reference sequence). The CDR3 contains 14 residues. The CDR3 region has the DNA TGTGCCAGTAGTTTCCCGGGAGGTAGTTCACCCCTCCACTTT. Amino acid sequence: CASSFPGGSSPLHF.

The V gene is TRBV5-1, the J gene TRBJ2-7, with TRBD2 matching 11 bases. Germline CDR1 and CDR2: SGHRS and YFSETQ. CDR3 length equals 18 residues. Unmatched junction bases numbered 12, after V lost 4 bases and J lost 0 bases. CDR3 in DNA: TGCGCCAGCAGCCTCCAGACTAGCGGGGCCTTTAGCTCCTACGAGCAGTACTTC. It specifies CASSLQTSGAFSSYEQYF.

J is TRBJ2-7 and V is TRBV7-2, with D tentatively TRBD1 (5 bases). Between the trimmed V and J ends, which lost 1 base and 4 bases, there was a span of 14 bases. This CDR3 is built from 15 residues. The V gene's germline CDR1 is SGHTA and CDR2 FQGNSA. CDR3: CASSLEQGPWYEQYF. CDR3 DNA sequence: TGTGCCAGCAGCTTAGAGCAGGGTCCGTGGTACGAGCAGTACTTC.

The chain employs TRBV19 and TRBJ1-5; TRBD1 matches at 8 bases. The germline V gene encodes CDR1 LNHDA and CDR2 SQIVND (reference sequence). This CDR3 is built from 16 residues. V dropped 4 bases and J dropped 2; count of bases not matched to a gene: 7. The CDR3 here is CASSTRQGTGNQPQHF. The CDR3 bases are TGTGCCAGTAGTACCCGACAGGGGACCGGCAATCAGCCCCAGCATTTT.

J is TRBJ1-5 and V is TRBV6-6, with a weak D call TRBD1 (6 bases). Germline V gene sequence: CDR1 MNHNY, CDR2 SVGAGI (reference sequence). The CDR3 is 16 amino acids. The V end was cut by 0 bases, the J end by 0 bases, with 9 bases between. CDR3 bases: TGTGCCAGCAGTTACTCAGGGGGGGATAGCAATCAGCCCCAGCATTTT. Translated, it gives CASSYSGGDSNQPQHF.

The rearrangement links TRBV18 to TRBJ1-1; D perhaps matches TRBD1 (5 bases). The CDR3 has 14 amino acids. Germline values: CDR1 KGHSH, CDR2 LQKENI. The ends were cut back, 2 bases at V and 2 bases at J, with 9 bases in the middle. The CDR3 here is CASSPDSLNTEAFF. In DNA, the CDR3 is TGTGCCAGCTCACCAGACAGCTTAAACACTGAAGCTTTCTTT.

V gene TRBV10-1 combines with J gene TRBJ2-1; 7 nucleotides align to TRBD2. Germline CDR1 reads WNHNN; CDR2 reads SYGVQD (reference sequence). The CDR3 extends over 15 amino acids. J gave up 4 bases and V 1 base, and 4 bases lay outside the gene matches. CDR3 amino acids: CASSEWGGRYNEQFF. CDR3 nucleotide sequence: TGCGCCAGCAGTGAGTGGGGGGGACGTTACAATGAGCAGTTCTTC.

The V gene is TRBV5-4, the J gene TRBJ2-3, with TRBD1 identical over 7 bases. Germline V gene sequence: CDR1 SGHNT, CDR2 YYREEE (reference sequence). The CDR3 extends over 19 amino acids. J gave up 1 base and V 0 bases, and 14 bases lay outside the gene matches. This chain's CDR3 is CASSLGQGEPLYGTDTQYF. In DNA form, the CDR3 reads TGTGCCAGCAGCTTGGGACAGGGTGAGCCCCTTTACGGCACAGATACGCAGTATTTT.

This chain links TRBV10-3 with TRBJ1-5; D is possibly TRBD1 (6 bases). Trimming took off 11 bases at V and 1 base at J, with 18 bases between the two ends. The CDR3 loop spans 15 amino acids. Germline lookup yields CDR1 ENHRY and CDR2 SYGVKD. This CDR3 is CASSGGGWSNQPQHF. CDR3 coding DNA: TGTGCCTCAAGTGGGGGGGGCTGGAGCAATCAGCCCCAGCATTTT.

The rearrangement joins TRBV30 to TRBJ1-4; the D gene is possibly TRBD1 (5 bases). CDR1 is GTSNPN and CDR2 is SVGIG in the germline V gene (reference sequence). CDR3 length equals 15 residues. Trimming pared 2 bases from V and 5 bases from J, leaving 15 bases between. The CDR3 DNA is TGTGCCTGGAGTACAAGATTCGACAGAAATGAAAAACTGTTTTTT. Protein sequence: CAWSTRFDRNEKLFF.

The CDR3 DNA follows: TGTGCCAGCAGCTACGGACAGCCCCCGCTGGATACGCAGTATTTT. Amino acid sequence: CASSYGQPPLDTQYF. This chain links TRBV11-2 with TRBJ2-3; tentative D call: TRBD1 (6 bases). The CDR3 totals 15 residues. CDR1 is SGHAT, CDR2 FQNNGV, per germline. V lost 4 bases to trimming and J lost 6 bases, with 17 bases between them.

This clone has just a few counts. A junction boundary mismatches the germline segment, possibly from a read error. The chain couples TRBV7-7 to TRBJ2-5; 8 bases fit TRBD2. Germline V lookup: CDR1 SSHAT, CDR2 FNYEAQ (reference sequence). This CDR3 contains 15 residues. CDR3 sequence reads: CASSLATSGEETQYF. The CDR3 coding sequence is TGTGCTAGCAGCTTAGCAACTAGCGGAGAAGAGACCCAGTACTTC. Filled out from reference TRBV7-7 and TRBJ2-5, the complete variable domain reads GAGVSQSPRYKVTKRGQDVTLRCDPISSHATLYWYQQALGQGPEFLTYFNYEAQPDKSGLPSDRFSAERPEGSISTLTIQRTEQRDSAMYRCASSLATSGEETQYFGPGTRLLVL.

The rearrangement uses TRBV11-2 and TRBJ2-1, with 7 bases aligning to TRBD1. The germline V gene has CDR1 SGHAT and CDR2 FQNNGV. This CDR3 is built from 16 residues. V was clipped by 3 bases and J by 0 bases; unmatched bases: 5. CDR3 DNA sequence: TGTGCCAGCAGCTTTTCCGGGACAGCCTCCTACAATGAGCAGTTCTTC. Amino acids: CASSFSGTASYNEQFF. Based on the CDR3 plus reference TRBV11-2 and TRBJ2-1, the full variable domain is EAGVAQSPRYKIIEKRQSVAFWCNPISGHATLYWYQQILGQGPKLLIQFQNNGVVDDSQLPKDRFSAERLKGVDSTLKIQPAKLEDSAVYLCASSFSGTASYNEQFFGPGTRLTVL.

The chain employs TRBV30 and TRBJ1-1; D uncertain. Germline CDR1 is GTSNPN and CDR2 is SVGIG (reference sequence). V lost 2 bases and J lost 1, with 14 bases in between. The CDR3 spans 15 residues. CDR3 in DNA: TGTGCCTGGAGTCAGCCGGGGAAGGGGAACACTGAAGCTTTCTTT. Encoded protein: CAWSQPGKGNTEAFF.

The chain uses TRBV7-8 and TRBJ1-2; 7 bases fit TRBD1. Trimming took 4 bases from V and 5 from J; bases not matched to a gene: 10. The CDR3 runs 15 residues. Germline CDR1 SGHVS, CDR2 FQNEAQ. The CDR3 loop is CASSSTGQQYYGYTF. CDR3 nucleotide sequence: TGTGCCAGCAGCTCAACGGGACAGCAATATTATGGCTACACCTTC.

The CDR3, as DNA: TGTGCCAGCTCGCCCGAACACCCAGATACGCAGTATTTT. It yields the protein CASSPEHPDTQYF. The V gene is TRBV13, the J gene TRBJ2-3; D remains ambiguous. CDR3 length: 13 residues. V lost 8 bases to trimming and J lost 4 bases, with 13 bases between them. The germline gives CDR1 PRHDT, CDR2 FYEKMQ (reference sequence). The full variable domain, rest sourced from reference TRBV13 and TRBJ2-3, is AAGVIQSPRHLIKEKRETATLKCYPIPRHDTVYWYQQGPGQDPQFLISFYEKMQSDKGSIPDRFSAQQFSDYHSELNMSSLELGDSALYFCASSPEHPDTQYFGPGTRLTVL.

V is TRBV27 and J is TRBJ1-2, with TRBD1 identical over 8 bases. The length of the CDR3 is 14 residues. V trimming: 4 bases; J trimming: 4 bases; junction bases outside the gene matches: 5. Germline CDR1 and CDR2: MNHEY and SMNVEV (reference sequence). The CDR3 DNA sequence: TGTGCCAGCAGTTCCAGGGGGCAGGGCTATGGCTACACCTTC. It codes for CASSSRGQGYGYTF.

About this clone itself: The germline gene is not matched at one end of the junction; a read error may be the cause. The gene calls are TRBV4-3 and TRBJ1-2; the D is unclear. CDR3 length: 14 amino acids. CDR1 is LGHNA and CDR2 is YSLEER in the germline V gene. The CDR3 here is CASSPWTLNYGYPF. CDR3 nucleotide sequence: TGCGCCAGCAGCCCCTGGACTCTAAACTATGGCTACCCCTTC.

The chain links TRBV6-5 to TRBJ1-2, with 8 bases identical to TRBD1. The CDR3 sequence is 16 residues long. With V trimmed by 3 bases and J by 5 bases, 11 bases remained unmatched. CDR1 and CDR2 from the germline V gene are MNHEY and SVGAGI. Here the CDR3 reads CASSYYAGQVTYGYTF. The CDR3 DNA reads TGTGCCAGCAGTTATTATGCGGGACAGGTTACTTATGGCTACACCTTC.